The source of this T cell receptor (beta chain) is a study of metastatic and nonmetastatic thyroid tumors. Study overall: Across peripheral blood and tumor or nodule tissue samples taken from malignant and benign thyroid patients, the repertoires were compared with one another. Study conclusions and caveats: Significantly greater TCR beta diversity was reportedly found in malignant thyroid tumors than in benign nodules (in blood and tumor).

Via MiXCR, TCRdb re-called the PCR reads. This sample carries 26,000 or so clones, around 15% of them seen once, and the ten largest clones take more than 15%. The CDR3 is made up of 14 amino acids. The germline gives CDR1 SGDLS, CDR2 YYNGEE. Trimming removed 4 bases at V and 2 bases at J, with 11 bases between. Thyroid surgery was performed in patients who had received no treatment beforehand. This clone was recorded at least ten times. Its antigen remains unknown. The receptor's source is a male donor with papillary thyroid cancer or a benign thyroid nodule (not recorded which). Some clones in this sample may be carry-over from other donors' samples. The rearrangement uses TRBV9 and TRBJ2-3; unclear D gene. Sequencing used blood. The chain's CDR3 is CASSSRPYTDTQYF. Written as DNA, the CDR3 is TGTGCCAGCAGCTCCCGACCGTACACAGATACGCAGTATTTT.